This TCR beta chain was documented in a study of T cell repertoires in cytomegalovirus infection. Study-wide context: Indications of both CMV infection and matching HLA type were provided by public TCR beta signatures. Study conclusions and caveats: Clonotypes of TCR beta that were HLA-C-restricted and CMV-specific dominated the ex vivo response.

TCRdb processed the reads anew with MiXCR; each CDR3 protein has one entry. Of approximately 97,000 distinct CDR3 sequences listed, 16% are singletons. Only a few counts were recorded for this clonotype. Antigen specificity is unknown. The V end lost 0 bases, the J end lost 5 bases, and 11 bases lay between the germline ends. The germline V gene encodes CDR1 DFQATT and CDR2 SNEGSKA (reference sequence). This CDR3 region has 14 residues. The sample consisted of PBMCs. This TCR came from a human donor in good health (CMV status not recorded). Some clones in this sample may be carry-over from other donors' samples. This chain links TRBV20-1 with TRBJ1-5, with no clear D. The CDR3 coding sequence is TGCAGTGCTAGAGATCTGACACTCGATCAGCCCCAGCATTTT. Protein product: CSARDLTLDQPQHF.